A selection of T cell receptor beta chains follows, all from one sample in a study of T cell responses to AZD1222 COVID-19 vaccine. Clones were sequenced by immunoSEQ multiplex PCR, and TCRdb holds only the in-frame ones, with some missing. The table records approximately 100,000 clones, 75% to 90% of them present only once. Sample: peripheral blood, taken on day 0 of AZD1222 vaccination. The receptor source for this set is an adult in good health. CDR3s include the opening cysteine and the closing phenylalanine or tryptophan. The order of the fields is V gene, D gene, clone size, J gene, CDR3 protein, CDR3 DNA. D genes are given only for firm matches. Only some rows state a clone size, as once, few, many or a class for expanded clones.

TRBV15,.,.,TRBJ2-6,CATNSRPVSGANVLTF,TGTGCCACCAACAGCCGCCCGGTCTCTGGGGCCAACGTCCTGACTTTC
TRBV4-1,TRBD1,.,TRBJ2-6,CASSQDLGQGASGANVLTF,TGCGCCAGCAGCCAAGATCTAGGACAGGGGGCTTCTGGGGCCAACGTCCTGACTTTC
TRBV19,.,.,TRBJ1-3,CASSMVGQTRSGNTIYF,TGTGCCAGTAGTATGGTTGGCCAGACCCGCTCTGGAAACACCATATATTTT
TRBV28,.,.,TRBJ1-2,CASSPSRDGYTF,TGTGCCAGCAGTCCATCCAGGGATGGCTACACCTTC
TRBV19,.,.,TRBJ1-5,CASSREGMLGNQPQHF,TGTGCCAGTAGTAGAGAAGGGATGTTAGGCAATCAGCCCCAGCATTTT
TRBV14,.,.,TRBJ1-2,CASSLPKSGSLNYGYTF,TGTGCCAGCAGCCTTCCGAAGTCAGGGTCGTTGAACTATGGCTACACCTTC
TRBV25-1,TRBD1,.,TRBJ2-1,CASTPAGQGYNEQFF,TGTGCCAGCACCCCTGCGGGACAGGGCTACAATGAGCAGTTCTTC
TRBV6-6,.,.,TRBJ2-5,CASGGSQETQYF,TGTGCCAGTGGGGGATCCCAAGAGACCCAGTACTTC
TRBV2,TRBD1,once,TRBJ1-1,CASRRGTGGTEAFF,TGTGCCAGCAGGAGAGGGACAGGGGGCACTGAAGCTTTCTTT
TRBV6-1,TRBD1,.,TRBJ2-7,CASSEYRGQGYEQYF,TGTGCCAGCAGTGAATACCGGGGACAGGGGTACGAGCAGTACTTC
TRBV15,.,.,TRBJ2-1,CATSRDLGDEQFF,TGTGCCACCAGCAGAGACCTTGGCGATGAGCAGTTCTTC
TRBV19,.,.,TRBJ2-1,CASSIDHEAGSYNEQFF,TGTGCCAGTAGTATAGATCATGAGGCGGGATCCTACAATGAGCAGTTCTTC
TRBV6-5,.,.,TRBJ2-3,CASRYRPRDTQYF,TGTGCCAGCAGGTACAGGCCGCGGGATACGCAGTATTTT
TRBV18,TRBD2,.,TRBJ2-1,CASSPPGGGSGSFSYNEQFF,TGTGCCAGCTCACCACCCGGCGGAGGTAGCGGGAGTTTCTCCTACAATGAGCAGTTCTTC
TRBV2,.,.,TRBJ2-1,CASSADRQSSYNEQFF,TGTGCCAGCAGTGCCGATAGACAGAGCTCCTACAATGAGCAGTTCTTC
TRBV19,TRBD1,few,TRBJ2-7,CASSDPGTGAHEQYF,TGTGCCAGTAGTGACCCCGGGACAGGGGCGCACGAGCAGTACTTC
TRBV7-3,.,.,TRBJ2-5,CASSPNRDVKETQYF,TGTGCCAGCAGCCCTAACCGGGACGTAAAAGAGACCCAGTACTTC
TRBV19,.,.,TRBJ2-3,CASSIGPGEGDTQYF,TGTGCCAGTAGTATAGGACCGGGAGAGGGAGATACGCAGTATTTT
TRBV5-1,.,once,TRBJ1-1,CASSLGQQNTEAFF,TGCGCCAGCAGCTTGGGACAGCAGAACACTGAAGCTTTCTTT
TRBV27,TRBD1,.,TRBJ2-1,CASSARQGVVGNEQFF,TGTGCCAGCAGTGCCCGACAGGGAGTAGTAGGCAATGAGCAGTTCTTC
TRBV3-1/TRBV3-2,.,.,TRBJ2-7,CASSLPLVPYEQYF,TGTGCCAGCAGCCTCCCCTTAGTTCCCTACGAGCAGTACTTC
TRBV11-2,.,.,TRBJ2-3,CASSSAGDTQYF,TGTGCCAGCAGCTCCGCGGGGGATACGCAGTATTTT
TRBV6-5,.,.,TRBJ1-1,CASSYRGSTEAFF,TGTGCCAGCAGTTATCGGGGGAGCACTGAAGCTTTCTTT
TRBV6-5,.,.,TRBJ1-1,CASSPYSEAFF,TGTGCCAGCAGCCCCTACTCTGAAGCTTTCTTT
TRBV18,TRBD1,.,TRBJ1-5,CASSPGGQGVNQPQHF,TGTGCCAGCTCACCGGGGGGACAGGGGGTCAATCAGCCCCAGCATTTT
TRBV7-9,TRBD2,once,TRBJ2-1,CASSWTSGVSSEQFF,TGTGCCAGCAGTTGGACTAGCGGGGTAAGCAGTGAGCAGTTCTTC
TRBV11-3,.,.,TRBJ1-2,CASSPRPLGREPDKGYTF,TGTGCCAGCAGCCCCCGCCCATTGGGCAGGGAACCGGATAAGGGCTACACCTTC
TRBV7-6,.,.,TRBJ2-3,CASSLADNGGDTQYF,TGTGCCAGCAGCTTAGCGGACAACGGAGGAGATACGCAGTATTTT
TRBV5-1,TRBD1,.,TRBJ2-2,CASSQGGPNTGELFF,TGCGCCAGCAGCCAAGGGGGCCCGAACACCGGGGAGCTGTTTTTT
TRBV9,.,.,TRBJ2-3,CASSVGGTTDTQYF,TGTGCCAGCAGCGTCGGCGGAACCACAGATACGCAGTATTTT
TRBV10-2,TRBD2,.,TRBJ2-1,CASSARLAGGRLWNEQFF,TGCGCCAGCAGTGCTAGACTAGCGGGAGGGAGGTTGTGGAATGAGCAGTTCTTC
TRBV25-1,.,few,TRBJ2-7,CASSGGTDYEQYF,TGTGCCAGCAGTGGAGGGACGGACTACGAGCAGTACTTC
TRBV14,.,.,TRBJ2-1,CASSPRQGGLSEQFF,TGTGCCAGCAGCCCCCGACAGGGAGGGTTAAGTGAGCAGTTCTTC
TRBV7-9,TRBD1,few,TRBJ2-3,CASSRGQGDWDTQYF,TGTGCCAGCAGCCGGGGACAGGGTGATTGGGATACGCAGTATTTT
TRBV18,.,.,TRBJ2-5,CASSPESETQYF,TGTGCCAGCTCACCAGAATCAGAGACCCAGTACTTC
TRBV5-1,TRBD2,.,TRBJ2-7,CASSLSGRNGYEQYF,TGCGCCAGCAGCCTTAGCGGGAGGAATGGCTACGAGCAGTACTTC
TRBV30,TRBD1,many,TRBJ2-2,CAWRAPGTGETGELFF,TGTGCCTGGAGAGCTCCCGGGACAGGGGAAACCGGGGAGCTGTTTTTT
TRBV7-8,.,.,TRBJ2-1,CASSSGLHNEQFF,TGTGCCAGCAGCTCCGGACTTCACAATGAGCAGTTCTTC
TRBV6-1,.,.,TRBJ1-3,CASSEWGYGNTIYF,TGTGCCAGCAGTGAATGGGGTTATGGAAACACCATATATTTT
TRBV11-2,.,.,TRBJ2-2,CASSLTSGWGTGELFF,TGTGCCAGCAGCTTAACTTCGGGGTGGGGCACCGGGGAGCTGTTTTTT